This T cell receptor (beta chain) is from a study of T cell responses to AZD1222 COVID-19 vaccine. The germline V gene has CDR1 MGHDK and CDR2 SYGVNS. The germline V and J ends were trimmed by 2 bases and 5 bases, with 12 bases remaining between them. The CDR3 has 14 amino acids. Clones were read by immunoSEQ multiplex PCR, and TCRdb kept only the in-frame ones, dropping some. Among about 56,000 clones, approximately 86% were seen once, and the ten largest hold 6.9%. Only a few counts were recorded for this clone. The chain uses TRBV25-1 and TRBJ1-1; D not resolved. This receptor was obtained from an adult who received the AZD1222 COVID-19 vaccine. The sample consisted of peripheral blood, taken 28 days after the second AZD1222 dose. Written as DNA, the CDR3 is TGTGCCAGCAGTGAACTAGGCCCGGGGACTGAAGCTTTCTTT. Protein: CASSELGPGTEAFF.